The present T cell receptor beta chain was sequenced within a study of blood T cell repertoires in COVID-19. Study-wide background: COVID-19 samples from acute and convalescent phases originated in the United States, Italy and Spain. PBMCs, B-cell-depleted T cells, or T cells were the source of the cDNA or gDNA that made up the material.

This CDR3 region has 13 residues. Germline lookup yields CDR1 KGHSH and CDR2 LQKENI. V shed 3 bases and J 4 bases; nucleotides not matched to a gene: 2. As processed by the authors: Researchers report that nucleated cell counts were estimated from reference gene primer amplification. TCRdb's table, derived via immunoSEQ multiplex PCR, lists solely in-frame clones and lacks some. V, J and clone size are those of that table, while D and trimming were read from the DNA. The sample comprises approximately 80,000 clones, 80% to 90% of which are singletons, and over 35% rests with the top ten. Details on this clone: The sample contains more than one DNA sequence encoding this CDR3.

The chain links TRBV18 to TRBJ2-5; TRBD2 matches 7 bases. The receptor comes from a human donor in a cohort sampled during active COVID-19. What was sequenced was peripheral blood. CDR3 bases: TGTGCCAGCTCACCGGGAGGGCGAGAGACCCAGTACTTC. Its protein product is CASSPGGRETQYF.